The next 14 T cell receptor beta chains were all read from a single sample in a study of human CD8 memory T cell subsets. Construction of TCR beta libraries was accomplished by means of UMI-labeled 5' RACE. TCRdb re-called the 5' RACE reads and catalogs CDR3 proteins one per entry, DNA excluded. The sample spans under 20,000 distinct CDR3 sequences; the ten largest clones claim roughly 5.9%. Sample: CD8+ T cells from PBMCs. The receptors shown here come from a human donor in good health.

This rearrangement joins TRBV7-6 to TRBJ2-2; the TRBD1 assignment by TCRdb is unverifiable without DNA. The CDR3 is 16 amino acids. From germline, CDR1 is SGHVS and CDR2 FNYEAQ. The CDR3 here is CASSTADGTNTGELFF.

The rearrangement links TRBV5-5 to TRBJ2-7; TCRdb indicates TRBD1, and absent DNA this call remains unverified. Germline CDR1 and CDR2: SGHKS and YYEKEE (reference sequence). The CDR3 is 14 amino acids. The CDR3 reads CASSRGQGAYEQYF.

The chain joins TRBV27 to TRBJ1-6; as DNA is missing, the TRBD1 call by TCRdb cannot be tested. The CDR3 contains 16 residues. CDR1 and CDR2 (germline): MNHEY, SMNVEV (reference sequence). CDR3 sequence: CASSPLGQMYNSPLHF.

The V and J genes are TRBV19 and TRBJ1-5; as DNA is missing, the TRBD1 call by TCRdb cannot be tested. Germline lookup yields CDR1 LNHDA and CDR2 SQIVND (reference sequence). The CDR3 runs to 16 residues. CDR3 amino acids: CASKRTGGGSNQPQHF.

V and J are TRBV7-2 and TRBJ2-3; TCRdb's D call, TRBD2, is unchecked because there is no DNA. Germline V gene data show CDR1 as SGHTA and CDR2 as FQGNSA. The CDR3 has 15 residues. CDR3 region: CASSLYTSGVDTQYF.

This chain connects TRBV7-8 to TRBJ2-1; TCRdb calls TRBD2, which cannot be checked without DNA. The CDR3 has 20 residues. Germline lookup yields CDR1 SGHVS and CDR2 FQNEAQ. The chain's CDR3 is CASSLVIGLAGAGSYNEQFF.

The chain couples TRBV5-1 to TRBJ2-7; TCRdb selects TRBD1, and the lack of DNA leaves this call unchecked. Per the germline V gene, CDR1 is SGHRS and CDR2 is YFSETQ. The CDR3 runs 14 residues. The CDR3 loop is CASHLGQGAREQYF.

This sequence joins TRBV4-3 and TRBJ2-2. CDR1 is LGHNA, CDR2 YSLEER, per germline. The CDR3 is 15 residues long. The CDR3 here is CASSQGELNTGELFF.

The V gene is TRBV27, the J gene TRBJ2-7; TCRdb calls TRBD1, which cannot be checked without DNA. The CDR3 runs to 15 residues. Germline CDR1 MNHEY, CDR2 SMNVEV (reference sequence). This chain's CDR3 is CASSPPGAHFYEQYF.

The CDR3 protein is CASSPESPFLYEAFF. This chain joins TRBV19 and TRBJ1-1. This CDR3 has 15 residues. Per the germline V gene, CDR1 is LNHDA and CDR2 is SQIVND (reference sequence).

V gene TRBV7-9 combines with J gene TRBJ2-1; TCRdb gives TRBD2 as the D gene, but with no DNA this cannot be confirmed. The CDR3 runs to 15 residues. Germline assignment: CDR1 SEHNR and CDR2 FQNEAQ (reference sequence). Here the CDR3 reads CASSPTSGSTNEQFF.

The chain recombines TRBV6-2 or TRBV6-3 with TRBJ1-6. The CDR3 contains 12 residues. Per germline, CDR1 MNHEY and CDR2 SVGEGT. The CDR3 loop reads CASSYGNSPLHF.

This chain joins TRBV7-8 and TRBJ2-2; TCRdb designates TRBD2, a call that cannot be tested without DNA. This CDR3 is built from 18 residues. Germline V gene data show CDR1 as SGHVS and CDR2 as FQNEAQ. CDR3 region: CASSTSLRTSENTGELFF.

The gene calls are TRBV7-2 and TRBJ2-1. The CDR3 runs 13 residues. Germline V CDR1 and CDR2: SGHTA, FQGNSA. Here the CDR3 reads CASSLGVGNEQFF.